This T cell receptor (beta chain) was retrieved from a study of cytomegalovirus exposure and HLA in healthy donors. Germline V gene sequence: CDR1 SGHDT, CDR2 YYEEEE. The ends were cut back, 4 bases at V and 1 base at J, with 16 bases in the middle. The CDR3 covers 16 residues. The PCR had 60 Vbeta and 13 Jbeta primers. Original processing methods: There were about 80 million unique TCR beta chains by a later count, and approximately 10 million of them were shared. Assay: immunoSEQ multiplex PCR; the TCRdb copy retains only in-frame clones and omits some. V and J calls and clone size are given by that table; D and trimming were obtained from the DNA. The top ten hold 0.95% to 1.5% of the sample, which has some 190,000 clones, over 70% seen once.

The chain uses TRBV5-6 and TRBJ2-3, with TRBD2 as a possible D gene (5 bases). Sequenced input: PBMCs. This receptor was obtained from a boy younger than 10 in good health and CMV-seronegative. CDR3 region: CASSPGKAVGTDTQYF. The CDR3 DNA is TGTGCCAGCAGCCCGGGAAAGGCGGTGGGCACAGATACGCAGTATTTT.